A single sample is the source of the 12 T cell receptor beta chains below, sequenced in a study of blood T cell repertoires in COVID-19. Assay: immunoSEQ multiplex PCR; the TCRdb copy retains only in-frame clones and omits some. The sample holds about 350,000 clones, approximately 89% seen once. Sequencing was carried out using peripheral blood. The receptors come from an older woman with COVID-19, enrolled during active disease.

CDR3 nucleotide sequence: TGTGCCAGCAGTGGACAACATGAGCAGTTCTTC. It specifies CASSGQHEQFF. V usage is TRBV2 and J usage is TRBJ2-1; no firm D call. Germline lookup yields CDR1 SNHLY and CDR2 FYNNEI. The germline V and J ends were trimmed by 4 bases and 8 bases, with 6 bases remaining between them. This CDR3 spans 11 amino acids. The entire variable domain, with the rest obtained from reference TRBV2 and TRBJ2-1, is as follows: EPEVTQTPSHQVTQMGQEVILRCVPISNHLYFYWYRQILGQKVEFLVSFYNNEISEKSEIFDDQFSVERPDGSNFTLKIRSTKLEDSAMYFCASSGQHEQFFGPGTRLTVL.

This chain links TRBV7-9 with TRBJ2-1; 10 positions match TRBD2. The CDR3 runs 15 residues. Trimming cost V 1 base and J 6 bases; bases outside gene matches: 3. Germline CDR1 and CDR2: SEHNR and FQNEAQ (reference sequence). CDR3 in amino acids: CASSLGLAGSNEQFF. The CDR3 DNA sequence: TGTGCCAGCAGCTTAGGACTAGCGGGCTCCAATGAGCAGTTCTTC.

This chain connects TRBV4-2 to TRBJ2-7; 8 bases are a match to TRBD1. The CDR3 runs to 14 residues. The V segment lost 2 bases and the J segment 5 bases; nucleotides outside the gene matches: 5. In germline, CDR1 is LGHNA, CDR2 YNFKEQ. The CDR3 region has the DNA TGTGCCAGCAGCCAACCACAGGGGGGCCACGAGCAGTACTTC. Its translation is CASSQPQGGHEQYF.

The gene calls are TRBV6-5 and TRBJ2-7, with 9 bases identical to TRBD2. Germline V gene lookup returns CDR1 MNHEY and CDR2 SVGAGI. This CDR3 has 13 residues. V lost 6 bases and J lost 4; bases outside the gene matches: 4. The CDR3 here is CASRGLASYEQYF. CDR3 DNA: TGTGCCAGCAGGGGACTAGCATCGTACGAGCAGTACTTC.

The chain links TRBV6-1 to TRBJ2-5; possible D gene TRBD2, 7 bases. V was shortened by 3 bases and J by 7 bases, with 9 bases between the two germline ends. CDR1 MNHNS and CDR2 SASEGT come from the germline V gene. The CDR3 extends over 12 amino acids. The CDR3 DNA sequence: TGTGCCAGCAGTGATCGGGGGGCGACCCAGTACTTC. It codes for CASSDRGATQYF.

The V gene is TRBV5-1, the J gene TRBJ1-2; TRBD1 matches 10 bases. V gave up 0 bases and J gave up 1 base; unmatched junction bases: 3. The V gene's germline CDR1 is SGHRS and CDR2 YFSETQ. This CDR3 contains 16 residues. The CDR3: CASSLEGTGVNYGYTF. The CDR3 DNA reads TGCGCCAGCAGCTTGGAGGGGACAGGGGTTAACTATGGCTACACCTTC.

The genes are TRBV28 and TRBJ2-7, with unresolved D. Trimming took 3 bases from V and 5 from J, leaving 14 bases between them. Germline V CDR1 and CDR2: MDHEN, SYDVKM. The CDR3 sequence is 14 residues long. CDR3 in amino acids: CASSFLSLGHEQYF. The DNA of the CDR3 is TGTGCCAGCAGTTTTTTATCGTTGGGCCACGAGCAGTACTTC.

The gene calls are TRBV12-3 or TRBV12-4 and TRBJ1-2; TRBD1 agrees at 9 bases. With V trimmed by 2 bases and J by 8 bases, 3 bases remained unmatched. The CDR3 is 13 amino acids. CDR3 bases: TGTGCCAGCAGTTTACGACAGGGGGTGGGCTACACCTTC. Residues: CASSLRQGVGYTF.

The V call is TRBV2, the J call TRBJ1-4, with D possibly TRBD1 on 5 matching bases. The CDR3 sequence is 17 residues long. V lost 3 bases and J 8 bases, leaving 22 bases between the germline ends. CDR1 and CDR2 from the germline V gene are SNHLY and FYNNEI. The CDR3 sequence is CASSDSTGFNFGEKLFF. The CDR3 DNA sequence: TGTGCCAGCAGTGACAGTACAGGTTTTAATTTTGGCGAAAAACTGTTTTTT.

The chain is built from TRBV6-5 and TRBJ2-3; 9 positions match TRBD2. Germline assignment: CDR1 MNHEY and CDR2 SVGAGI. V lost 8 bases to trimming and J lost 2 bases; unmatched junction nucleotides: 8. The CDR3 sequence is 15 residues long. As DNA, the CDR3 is TGTGCCAGCGGGGGAGCGGGGGGCCACACAGATACGCAGTATTTT. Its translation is CASGGAGGHTDTQYF.

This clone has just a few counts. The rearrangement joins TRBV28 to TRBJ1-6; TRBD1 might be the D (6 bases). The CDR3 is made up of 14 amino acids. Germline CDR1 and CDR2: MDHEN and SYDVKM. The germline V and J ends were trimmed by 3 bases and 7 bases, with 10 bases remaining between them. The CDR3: CASSLGQKNSPLHF. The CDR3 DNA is TGTGCCAGCAGTTTGGGACAAAAAAATTCACCCCTCCACTTT.

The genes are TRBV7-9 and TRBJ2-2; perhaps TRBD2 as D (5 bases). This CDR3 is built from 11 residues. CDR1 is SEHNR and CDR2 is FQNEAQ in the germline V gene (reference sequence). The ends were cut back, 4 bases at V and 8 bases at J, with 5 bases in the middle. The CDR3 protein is CASSSGGELFF. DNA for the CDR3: TGTGCCAGCAGCTCGGGAGGGGAGCTGTTTTTT.